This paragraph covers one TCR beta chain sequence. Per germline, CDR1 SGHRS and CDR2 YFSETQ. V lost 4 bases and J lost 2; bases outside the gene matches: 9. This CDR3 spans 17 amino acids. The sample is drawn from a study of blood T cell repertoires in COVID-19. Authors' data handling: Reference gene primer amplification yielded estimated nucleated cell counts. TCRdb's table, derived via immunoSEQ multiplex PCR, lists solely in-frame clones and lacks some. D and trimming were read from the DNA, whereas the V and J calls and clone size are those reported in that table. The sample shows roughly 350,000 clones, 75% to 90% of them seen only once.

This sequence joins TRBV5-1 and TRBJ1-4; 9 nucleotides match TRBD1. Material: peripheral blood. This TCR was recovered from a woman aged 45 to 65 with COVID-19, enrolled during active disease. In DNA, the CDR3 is TGCGCCAGCAGCCAGTTCACAGGGGGCGCGACTAATGAAAAACTGTTTTTT. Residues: CASSQFTGGATNEKLFF.